These 29 T cell receptor beta chains were all obtained from the same sample, sequenced in a study of Ad26.COV2.S vaccination and SARS-CoV-2 variants. Documented treatment: about 20 received Ad26.COV2.S at low or high dose, single or two shots; roughly 5 received placebo; per-sample allocation not given. Sampling was performed 63 days after the first vaccine or placebo injection. This table comes from immunoSEQ multiplex PCR, and its TCRdb copy is limited to in-frame clones, with some not included. The data contain about 680,000 clones, about 90% of them seen just once; the ten biggest clones take up nearly 1.5%. Sequenced material: peripheral blood, taken in a trial of Ad26.COV2.S vaccine versus placebo. All receptors come from a person aged 18 to 59 who received the Ad26.COV2.S COVID-19 vaccine or a placebo.

As for this clone: The same CDR3 arises from other DNA sequences in this sample as well. The chain joins TRBV18 to TRBJ2-1; TRBD2 matches at 8 bases. The junction had 3 bases not matched to a gene; V was cut back by 3 bases and J by 5 bases. CDR3 length: 14 amino acids. Germline V gene sequence: CDR1 KGHSH, CDR2 LQKENI. CDR3 amino acids: CASSPGTSNNEQFF. The CDR3 DNA is TGTGCCAGCTCACCCGGGACTAGTAACAATGAGCAGTTCTTC.

The rearrangement joins TRBV7-8 to TRBJ1-6; unclear D gene. The germline V gene has CDR1 SGHVS and CDR2 FQNEAQ. The CDR3 length is 14 residues. V gave up 3 bases and J gave up 15 bases, with 18 bases separating them. The chain's CDR3 is CASSLNGVQTVLHF. The CDR3 nucleotides are TGTGCCAGCAGCTTGAACGGGGTACAGACGGTCCTCCACTTT.

Worth noting for this clone: Other nucleotide sequences from this sample produce the same CDR3. J is TRBJ1-6 and V is TRBV27, with D perhaps matching TRBD1 (5 bases). The germline V gene has CDR1 MNHEY and CDR2 SMNVEV (reference sequence). Trimming left V 0 bases short and J 10 bases short, with 10 bases between. This CDR3 has 14 residues. CDR3 in amino acids: CASSLSRGGSPLHF. CDR3 sequence (DNA): TGTGCCAGCAGTTTATCGAGGGGAGGCTCACCCCTCCACTTT.

J is TRBJ1-5 and V is TRBV10-3; D possibly corresponds to TRBD1 (6 bases). The V gene's germline CDR1 is ENHRY and CDR2 SYGVKD. The CDR3 contains 16 residues. Trimming shortened V by 3 bases and J by 3 bases, and 15 bases separated the two germline ends. This CDR3 reads CAISDEGEGNNQPQHF. Written as DNA, the CDR3 is TGTGCCATCAGTGACGAGGGGGAGGGAAACAATCAGCCCCAGCATTTT.

The gene calls are TRBV10-3 and TRBJ2-2; D unresolved. This CDR3 comprises 16 residues. Germline values: CDR1 ENHRY, CDR2 SYGVKD. V lost 3 bases to trimming and J lost 4 bases, with 15 bases between them. CDR3 bases: TGTGCCATCAGTGAACAACTAATGGGTGGCACCGGGGAGCTGTTTTTT. It specifies CAISEQLMGGTGELFF.

The CDR3 protein is CASSQDHGNYGYTF. The CDR3 DNA reads as TGCGCCAGCAGCCAAGATCACGGCAACTATGGCTACACCTTC. The rearrangement joins TRBV4-3 to TRBJ1-2; no definite D call. CDR3 length equals 14 residues. V was trimmed by 0 bases and J by 2 bases, leaving 7 bases between them. CDR1 LGHNA and CDR2 YSLEER come from the germline V gene.

The gene calls are TRBV7-3 and TRBJ2-3, with 8 bases matching TRBD2. There are 14 residues in the CDR3. Trimming took 5 bases from V and 6 from J; bases not matched to a gene: 7. Germline CDR1 and CDR2: SGHTA and FQGTGA. The chain's CDR3 is CASSTLAGSDTQYF. The CDR3 coding sequence is TGTGCCAGCAGCACGCTAGCGGGTTCCGATACGCAGTATTTT.

The V gene is TRBV3-1 (or the pseudogene TRBV3-2), the J gene TRBJ1-5; D not resolved. The CDR3 has 14 amino acids. Trimming removed 1 base at V and 6 bases at J, with 10 bases between. The germline V gene encodes CDR1 LGHDT and CDR2 YNNKEL (reference sequence). CDR3 in amino acids: CASSQGGAAQPQHF. The CDR3 DNA is TGTGCCAGCAGCCAAGGGGGAGCGGCTCAGCCCCAGCATTTT.

The V call is TRBV27, the J call TRBJ2-3; 8 nucleotides agree with TRBD2. J lost 0 bases, V lost 6 bases, and 5 bases had no gene match. Germline loops: CDR1 MNHEY, CDR2 SMNVEV (reference sequence). The CDR3 sequence is 15 residues long. Here the CDR3 DNA reads TGTGCCAGCAGCTTAGCGGGGAAAAGCACAGATACGCAGTATTTT. Translated, it gives CASSLAGKSTDTQYF.

This chain uses TRBV2 with TRBJ2-3; 9 bases agree with TRBD2. J lost 4 bases, V lost 7 bases, and 15 bases had no gene match. This CDR3 has 17 residues. Germline V lookup: CDR1 SNHLY, CDR2 FYNNEI. The CDR3 bases are TGTGCCAGCAAGGGTGGGATAGCGGGAGTGGTGGCAGATACGCAGTATTTT. Its protein product is CASKGGIAGVVADTQYF.

The chain joins TRBV2 to TRBJ2-6; the match to TRBD1 covers 7 bases. CDR1 and CDR2 from the germline V gene are SNHLY and FYNNEI. After removal of 7 bases from V and 1 base from J, the junction contained 10 bases not matched to a gene. The CDR3 has 17 amino acids. The CDR3 nucleotides read TGTGCCAGCACCGGACAGGCGAAAAAGTCTGGGGCCAACGTCCTGACTTTC. Translation: CASTGQAKKSGANVLTF.

CDR3 sequence reads: CASSIQAGGLYNEQFF. The DNA of the CDR3 is TGTGCCAGCAGCATCCAAGCGGGGGGGCTCTACAATGAGCAGTTCTTC. The V gene is TRBV9, the J gene TRBJ2-1; 10 bases agree with TRBD2. CDR1 is SGDLS, CDR2 YYNGEE, per germline. The ends lost 4 bases at V and 3 bases at J; junction bases unmatched: 7. CDR3 size: 16 residues.

This chain uses TRBV10-3 with TRBJ1-5; 8 nucleotides align to TRBD1. V shed 2 bases and J 1 base; nucleotides not matched to a gene: 4. The CDR3 covers 16 residues. Germline V CDR1 and CDR2: ENHRY, SYGVKD. The CDR3, as DNA: TGTGCCATCAGTGAGACAGGGGGAGGGAGCAATCAGCCCCAGCATTTT. Protein product: CAISETGGGSNQPQHF.

This chain connects TRBV5-5 to TRBJ2-5, with D perhaps TRBD1 or TRBD2 (5 bases each). Germline V gene sequence: CDR1 SGHKS, CDR2 YYEKEE (reference sequence). The germline V and J ends were trimmed by 1 base and 4 bases, with 11 bases remaining between them. The CDR3 covers 14 residues. CDR3 region: CASSLRGLGETQYF. The DNA of the CDR3 is TGTGCCAGCAGCTTGCGGGGCTTGGGAGAGACCCAGTACTTC.

In the case of this clone: Other DNA sequences within the sample encode an identical CDR3. This chain uses TRBV12-3 or TRBV12-4 with TRBJ1-4; no reliable D call. This CDR3 is built from 12 residues. With 1 base removed from V and 7 bases from J, the gap between germline ends came to 4 bases. CDR3 region: CASSLGGEKLFF. The DNA for the CDR3 is TGTGCCAGCAGTTTAGGGGGTGAAAAACTGTTTTTT.

The V call is TRBV19, the J call TRBJ1-5, with TRBD1 matching 8 bases. CDR3 size: 16 residues. Per the germline V gene, CDR1 is LNHDA and CDR2 is SQIVND (reference sequence). Unmatched junction bases numbered 7, after V lost 0 bases and J lost 6 bases. The CDR3: CASSIDWTGYLQPQHF. The CDR3 DNA is TGTGCCAGTAGTATAGATTGGACAGGGTATCTTCAGCCCCAGCATTTT.

The V gene is TRBV6-5, the J gene TRBJ2-3; D is unclear. There are 14 residues in the CDR3. The V end lost 7 bases, the J end lost 0 bases, and 11 bases lay between the germline ends. Germline values: CDR1 MNHEY, CDR2 SVGAGI. The CDR3 region is CASTPGRSTDTQYF. The CDR3 DNA follows: TGTGCCAGCACGCCCGGGCGTAGCACAGATACGCAGTATTTT.

CDR3 loop: CASSLGGTGFTYEQYF. DNA of the CDR3: TGTGCCAGCAGCTTGGGTGGGACAGGGTTTACCTACGAGCAGTACTTC. The V call is TRBV7-2, the J call TRBJ2-7, with TRBD1 matching 9 bases. J lost 2 bases, V lost 3 bases, and 8 bases had no gene match. The length of the CDR3 is 16 residues. Germline-derived CDR1 and CDR2 are SGHTA and FQGNSA.

This chain uses TRBV18 with TRBJ1-2; tentative D call: TRBD1 (6 bases). This CDR3 comprises 17 residues. Germline assignment: CDR1 KGHSH and CDR2 LQKENI. The germline V and J ends were trimmed by 2 bases and 4 bases, with 20 bases remaining between them. The CDR3 is CASSPNNGGGEGYGYTF. DNA of the CDR3: TGTGCCAGCTCACCAAACAACGGGGGGGGCGAAGGCTATGGCTACACCTTC. Complete variable domain (other parts from reference TRBV18 and TRBJ1-2): NAGVMQNPRHLVRRRGQEARLRCSPMKGHSHVYWYRQLPEEGLKFMVYLQKENIIDESGMPKERFSAEFPKEGPSILRIQQVVRGDSAAYFCASSPNNGGGEGYGYTFGSGTRLTVV.

The chain uses TRBV7-2 and TRBJ2-7, with D maybe TRBD2 (5 bases). V shed 1 base and J shed 3 bases, with 7 bases lying between them. CDR1 is SGHTA and CDR2 is FQGNSA in the germline V gene. The CDR3 covers 13 residues. CDR3 DNA: TGTGCCAGCAGCTTAGTCGGGATCTACGAGCAGTACTTC. Residues: CASSLVGIYEQYF.

J is TRBJ1-2 and V is TRBV12-3 or TRBV12-4; D not resolved. The CDR3 has 12 amino acids. V gave up 10 bases and J gave up 2 bases, with 11 bases separating them. The CDR3 nucleotides are TGTGCCACCAGAATCGGGAACTATGGCTACACCTTC. This gives the protein CATRIGNYGYTF.

This chain links TRBV14 with TRBJ2-3; D is unresolved. CDR3 length equals 16 residues. Germline CDR1 SGHDN, CDR2 FVKESK. V lost 1 base, J lost 0 bases, and 11 bases lay in between. CDR3 sequence: CASSQADFSSTDTQYF. The CDR3 bases are TGTGCCAGCAGCCAAGCCGACTTCTCGAGCACAGATACGCAGTATTTT.

This clone has just one count. This CDR3 is also generated by other DNA sequences in the sample. The chain carries TRBV18 and TRBJ1-1; D call uncertain. The CDR3 contains 12 residues. Looked up from germline, CDR1 is KGHSH and CDR2 is LQKENI. V shed 5 bases and J shed 1 base, with 5 bases lying between them. The DNA for the CDR3 is TGTGCCAGCTCAAGAGGGAACACTGAAGCTTTCTTT. Translating gives CASSRGNTEAFF. Filled out from reference TRBV18 and TRBJ1-1, the complete variable domain reads NAGVMQNPRHLVRRRGQEARLRCSPMKGHSHVYWYRQLPEEGLKFMVYLQKENIIDESGMPKERFSAEFPKEGPSILRIQQVVRGDSAAYFCASSRGNTEAFFGQGTRLTVV.

The chain combines TRBV11-2 with TRBJ1-1; a possible D gene is TRBD1 (5 bases). Trimming left V 0 bases short and J 10 bases short, with 12 bases between. The CDR3 length is 13 residues. Germline V gene data show CDR1 as SGHAT and CDR2 as FQNNGV. Written as DNA, the CDR3 is TGTGCCAGCAGCTTAGAAGGGGAATCAGGAGCTTTCTTT. This encodes CASSLEGESGAFF.

The rearrangement uses TRBV7-9 and TRBJ1-2; D is possibly TRBD1 (6 bases). The CDR3 has 14 amino acids. The V end lost 4 bases, the J end lost 5 bases, and 14 bases lay between the germline ends. Germline V gene data show CDR1 as SEHNR and CDR2 as FQNEAQ (reference sequence). DNA for the CDR3: TGTGCCAGCAGCTCCGCGGGGGGCGCGTATGGCTACACCTTC. This gives the protein CASSSAGGAYGYTF.

Comment on this clone: A much bigger clone sits one base away, suggesting this may be a read error. The sample contains more than one DNA sequence encoding this CDR3. CDR3: CASIGHDRPNQPQHF. DNA for the CDR3: TGCGCCAGCATTGGGCACGACAGGCCTAATCAGCCCCAGCATTTT. The V gene is TRBV5-1, the J gene TRBJ1-5; tentative D call: TRBD1 (6 bases). This CDR3 comprises 15 residues. The germline V and J ends were trimmed by 6 bases and 4 bases, with 17 bases remaining between them. CDR1 and CDR2 (germline): SGHRS, YFSETQ.

This sequence joins TRBV18 and TRBJ1-2; D remains ambiguous. V was trimmed by 0 bases and J by 4 bases, leaving 12 bases between them. Germline V gene lookup returns CDR1 KGHSH and CDR2 LQKENI. The CDR3 covers 15 residues. In DNA form, the CDR3 reads TGTGCCAGCTCACCACCAGTCAGGCCGCCCTATGGCTACACCTTC. Translating it yields CASSPPVRPPYGYTF.

Concerning this clone: The same CDR3 arises from other DNA sequences in this sample as well. In nucleotides, the CDR3 is TGCGCCAGCAGCTTGGCGGCGAACACTGAAGCTTTCTTT. This translates into CASSLAANTEAFF. The chain recombines TRBV5-1 with TRBJ1-1; D is ambiguous. V was cut by 0 bases and J by 1 base, with 4 bases left in between. The CDR3 totals 13 residues. CDR1 is SGHRS and CDR2 is YFSETQ in the germline V gene. Together with reference TRBV5-1 and TRBJ1-1, the CDR3 gives the full variable domain: KAGVTQTPRYLIKTRGQQVTLSCSPISGHRSVSWYQQTPGQGLQFLFEYFSETQRNKGNFPGRFSGRQFSNSRSEMNVSTLELGDSALYLCASSLAANTEAFFGQGTRLTVV.

This clone was counted a few times. The chain joins TRBV16 to TRBJ1-6, with D possibly being TRBD1 (5 bases). Germline V gene sequence: CDR1 KGHSY, CDR2 FQNENV. V was pared by 2 bases and J by 8 bases, with 13 bases between. The CDR3 sequence is 15 residues long. The CDR3 loop reads CASSQIGQGDSPLHF. The DNA of the CDR3 is TGTGCCAGCAGCCAAATTGGGCAGGGTGATTCACCCCTCCACTTT.